Each of the 6 T cell receptor beta chains below was sequenced from the same sample in a study of blood T cell repertoires in COVID-19. Assay: immunoSEQ multiplex PCR; the TCRdb copy retains only in-frame clones and omits some. The sample contains about 28,000 clones, about nine tenths of which appear only once. Sequenced: peripheral blood. These TCRs come from a man in his 60s with active COVID-19.

This chain joins TRBV27 and TRBJ2-6; D possibly corresponds to TRBD2 (5 bases). V lost 8 bases, J lost 2 bases, and 13 bases lay in between. CDR3 length: 15 residues. Germline V lookup: CDR1 MNHEY, CDR2 SMNVEV (reference sequence). As DNA, the CDR3 is TGTGCCAGCCGGGATCAGGCAGCTGGGGCCAACGTCCTGACTTTC. It encodes CASRDQAAGANVLTF.

This chain uses TRBV6-5 with TRBJ2-7; a possible D gene is TRBD1 (7 bases). CDR3 size: 15 residues. Per germline, CDR1 MNHEY and CDR2 SVGAGI. Trimming pared 6 bases from V and 2 bases from J, leaving 17 bases between. In DNA, the CDR3 is TGTGCCAGCAGCTTAGCGGACAGGACAACCTACGAGCAGTACTTC. It translates to CASSLADRTTYEQYF.

This clone was counted only a few times. This chain joins TRBV12-3 or TRBV12-4 and TRBJ1-2; D gene ambiguous. V was trimmed by 3 bases and J by 4 bases, leaving 3 bases between them. This CDR3 has 11 residues. This CDR3 reads CASSLAYGYTF. The CDR3 nucleotides read TGTGCCAGCAGTTTGGCCTATGGCTACACCTTC.

This chain connects TRBV6-5 to TRBJ2-5; D might be TRBD2 (6 bases). V gave up 8 bases and J gave up 8 bases, with 15 bases separating them. Germline-derived CDR1 and CDR2 are MNHEY and SVGAGI. CDR3 length equals 12 residues. The DNA for the CDR3 is TGTGCCAGCTTAGGGGTGGGGGGAACCCAGTACTTC. Translation: CASLGVGGTQYF.

J is TRBJ2-7 and V is TRBV25-1; TRBD1 matches 8 bases. CDR1 and CDR2 (germline): MGHDK, SYGVNS. This CDR3 has 15 amino acids. Germline trimming cut 4 bases from V and 4 bases from J; bases unmatched to any gene: 9. The CDR3 sequence is CASSGPGQESYEQYF. CDR3 nucleotides: TGTGCCAGCAGTGGACCGGGACAGGAGTCATACGAGCAGTACTTC.

The chain carries TRBV7-2 and TRBJ1-1, with TRBD1 identical over 7 bases. This CDR3 contains 15 residues. V was clipped by 2 bases and J by 4 bases; unmatched bases: 7. Germline CDR1 is SGHTA and CDR2 is FQGNSA. The CDR3: CASSLRQGGVTEAFF. The CDR3 DNA reads TGTGCCAGCAGCTTAAGACAAGGGGGCGTCACTGAAGCTTTCTTT.